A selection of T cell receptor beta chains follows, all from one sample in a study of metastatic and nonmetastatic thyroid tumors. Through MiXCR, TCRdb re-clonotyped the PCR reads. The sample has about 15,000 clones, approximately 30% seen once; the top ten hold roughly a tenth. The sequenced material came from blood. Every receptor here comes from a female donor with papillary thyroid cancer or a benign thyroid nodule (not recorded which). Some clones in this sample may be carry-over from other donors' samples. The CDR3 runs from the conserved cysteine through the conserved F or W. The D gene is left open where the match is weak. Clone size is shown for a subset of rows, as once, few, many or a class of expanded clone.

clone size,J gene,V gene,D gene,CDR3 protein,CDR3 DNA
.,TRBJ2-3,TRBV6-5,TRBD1,CASSWDRIADTQYF,TGTGCCAGCAGTTGGGACAGGATAGCAGATACGCAGTATTTT
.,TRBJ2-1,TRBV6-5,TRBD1,CASSYQGAMANEQFF,TGTGCCAGCAGTTACCAGGGGGCAATGGCCAATGAGCAGTTCTTC
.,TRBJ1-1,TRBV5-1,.,CASIPGGSGVLMNTEAFF,TGCGCCAGCATCCCTGGGGGGTCTGGGGTTTTAATGAACACTGAAGCTTTCTTT
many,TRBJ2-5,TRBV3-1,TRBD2,CASSQGRGDQETQYF,TGTGCCAGCAGCCAAGGGCGGGGGGACCAAGAGACCCAGTACTTC
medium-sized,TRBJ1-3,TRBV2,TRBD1,CASSDLKDRGGNTIYF,TGTGCCAGCAGTGACCTCAAGGACAGGGGCGGAAACACCATATATTTT
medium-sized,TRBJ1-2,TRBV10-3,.,CAISDLSTGRYGYTF,TGTGCCATCAGTGACTTATCGACAGGTCGCTATGGCTACACCTTC
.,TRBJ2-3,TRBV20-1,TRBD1,CSAQGAFDTQYF,TGTAGTGCCCAGGGGGCTTTTGATACGCAGTATTTT
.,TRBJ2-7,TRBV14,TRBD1,CASSPQGADYEQYF,TGTGCCAGCAGCCCCCAGGGGGCGGATTACGAGCAGTACTTC
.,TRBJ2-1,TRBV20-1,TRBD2,CSAQTSGSSYNEQFF,TGCAGTGCACAAACTAGCGGGAGCTCCTACAATGAGCAGTTCTTC
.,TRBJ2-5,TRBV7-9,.,CASSLREPQETQYF,TGTGCCAGCAGCTTACGGGAGCCACAAGAGACCCAGTACTTC
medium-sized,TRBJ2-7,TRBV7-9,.,CASSGWNYEQYF,TGTGCCAGCAGCGGGTGGAATTACGAGCAGTACTTC
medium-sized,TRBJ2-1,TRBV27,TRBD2,CASSLSVGGANSQQFF,TGTGCCAGCAGTTTATCTGTCGGGGGGGCAAATTCACAGCAGTTCTTC
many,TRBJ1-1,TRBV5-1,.,CASSWDGRNTEAFF,TGCGCCAGCAGCTGGGACGGACGGAACACTGAAGCTTTCTTT
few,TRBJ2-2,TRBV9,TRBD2,CASSGSGGFTWDLFF,TGTGCCAGCAGCGGGAGCGGGGGGTTTACCTGGGATCTGTTTTTT
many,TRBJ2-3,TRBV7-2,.,CASSLGYTQYF,TGTGCCAGCAGCCTAGGCTATACGCAGTATTTT
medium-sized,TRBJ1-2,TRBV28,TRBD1,CASRTTGDSYGYTF,TGTGCCAGCAGGACGACAGGGGATAGCTATGGCTACACCTTC
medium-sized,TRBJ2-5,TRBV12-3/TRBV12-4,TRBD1,CASRWTGGKETQYF,TGTGCCAGCAGATGGACAGGGGGCAAGGAGACCCAGTACTTC
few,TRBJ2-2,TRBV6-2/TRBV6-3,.,CASSFAGELFF,TGTGCCTCCAGTTTCGCCGGGGAGCTGTTTTTT
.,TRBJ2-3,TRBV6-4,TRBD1,CASSDGTGGKDTQYF,TGTGCCAGCAGTGACGGGACAGGAGGTAAAGATACGCAGTATTTT
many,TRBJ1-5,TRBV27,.,CASSPRFGQPQHF,TGTGCCAGCAGCCCCCGTTTCGGTCAGCCCCAGCATTTT